These T cell receptor beta chains were read from a single sample in a study of neurological immune-mediated disorders. Each CDR3 protein gets one entry after TCRdb re-called the 5' RACE reads with MiXCR. The data hold more than 75,000 distinct CDR3 sequences, with 10% to 13% observed a single time. Specimen: PBMCs. The receptor set was obtained from a man between 35 and 55 years old in good health. CDR3s include the opening cysteine and the closing phenylalanine or tryptophan. A D gene is named only where the DNA matches it firmly. Size values are once, few and many counts, or a class for expanded clones, and some rows have none.

v_gene: TRBV5-1; j_gene: TRBJ2-2; d_gene: NA; abundance: many; CDR3nt: TGCGCCAGCAGCTCCCTTAACACCGGGGAGCTGTTTTTT; CDR3aa: CASSSLNTGELFF
v_gene: TRBV9; j_gene: TRBJ2-6; d_gene: NA; abundance: many; CDR3nt: TGTGCCAGCAGGGTATCTGGGGCCAACGTCCTGACTTTC; CDR3aa: CASRVSGANVLTF
v_gene: TRBV9; j_gene: TRBJ2-1; d_gene: TRBD1; abundance: many; CDR3nt: TGTGCCAGCAGCCCCCAAGGTCGCGGGACAGGGTCTTTCTATGAGCAGTTCTTC; CDR3aa: CASSPQGRGTGSFYEQFF
v_gene: TRBV6-2/TRBV6-3; j_gene: TRBJ2-2; d_gene: TRBD1; abundance: many; CDR3nt: TGTGCCAGCAGAAGGACAGGGGCAGACACCGGGGAGCTGTTTTTT; CDR3aa: CASRRTGADTGELFF
v_gene: TRBV15; j_gene: TRBJ2-7; d_gene: NA; abundance: many; CDR3nt: TGTGCCACCAGCAGAGATCCCCCCGCGGGACGACTATTC; CDR3aa: CATSRDPPAGRLF
v_gene: TRBV21-1; j_gene: TRBJ1-1; d_gene: NA; abundance: many; CDR3nt: TGTGCCAGCAGCAAAGGGAGGGCCTCATCAACAGCTTTCTTT; CDR3aa: CASSKGRASSTAFF
v_gene: TRBV5-1; j_gene: TRBJ2-1; d_gene: TRBD1; abundance: many; CDR3nt: TGCGCCAGCAGCTTAGGGGGCCTACAATCCTACAATGAGCAGTTCTTC; CDR3aa: CASSLGGLQSYNEQFF
v_gene: TRBV2; j_gene: TRBJ2-1; d_gene: TRBD2; abundance: many; CDR3nt: TGTGCCAGCAGTGTTGGGACTAGCGGTTACAATGAGCAGTTCTTC; CDR3aa: CASSVGTSGYNEQFF
v_gene: TRBV9; j_gene: TRBJ1-4; d_gene: TRBD1; abundance: many; CDR3nt: TGTGCCAGCAGCGGGACAGGGGGCATTAATGAAAAACTGTTTTTT; CDR3aa: CASSGTGGINEKLFF
v_gene: TRBV5-1; j_gene: TRBJ1-2; d_gene: NA; abundance: many; CDR3nt: TGCGCCAGCAGCTTGCAGGGTCATGGCTACACCTTC; CDR3aa: CASSLQGHGYTF
v_gene: TRBV9; j_gene: TRBJ2-7; d_gene: NA; abundance: many; CDR3nt: TGTGCCAGCAGCGTATCAGGGGGGCACGAGCAGTACTTC; CDR3aa: CASSVSGGHEQYF
v_gene: TRBV5-4; j_gene: TRBJ2-1; d_gene: TRBD2; abundance: few; CDR3nt: TGTGCCAGCAGCTTGCCGGTAGCGGGGCCTCACAATGAGCAGTTCTTC; CDR3aa: CASSLPVAGPHNEQFF
v_gene: TRBV15; j_gene: TRBJ2-6; d_gene: TRBD1; abundance: many; CDR3nt: TGTGCCACCAGCACCGACGTAGGACAGGCGATCTCTGGGGCCAACGTCCTGACTTTC; CDR3aa: CATSTDVGQAISGANVLTF
v_gene: TRBV4-1; j_gene: TRBJ2-3; d_gene: NA; abundance: many; CDR3nt: TGCGCCAGCAGCCAAGATCCGGCATCAGATACGCAGTATTTT; CDR3aa: CASSQDPASDTQYF
v_gene: TRBV5-1; j_gene: TRBJ1-1; d_gene: TRBD1; abundance: many; CDR3nt: TGCGCCAGCACGCCAGGATGGACAGGCCTGAACACTGAAGCTTTCTTT; CDR3aa: CASTPGWTGLNTEAFF
v_gene: TRBV6-5; j_gene: TRBJ1-1; d_gene: NA; abundance: few; CDR3nt: TGTGCCAGCAGGCGCGGGGGGATGGAAGAAGCTTTCTTT; CDR3aa: CASRRGGMEEAFF
v_gene: TRBV7-2; j_gene: TRBJ2-7; d_gene: NA; abundance: many; CDR3nt: TGTGCCAGCAGCTCTCAGGGTTACGAGCAGTACTTC; CDR3aa: CASSSQGYEQYF
v_gene: TRBV5-1; j_gene: TRBJ2-1; d_gene: NA; abundance: NA; CDR3nt: TGCGCCAACAGCCCCGAGGGGGGAAGCGCTGAGCAGTTCTTC; CDR3aa: CANSPEGGSAEQFF
v_gene: TRBV9; j_gene: TRBJ1-1; d_gene: NA; abundance: many; CDR3nt: TGTGCCAGCAGCGTAGCGGGGGCAGCTCTGAACACTGAAGCTTTCTTT; CDR3aa: CASSVAGAALNTEAFF
v_gene: TRBV10-3; j_gene: TRBJ2-5; d_gene: TRBD2; abundance: many; CDR3nt: TGTGCCATCAGTGAGCCCAGCCCACTAGCGGGAGTGGGAGAGACCCAGTACTTC; CDR3aa: CAISEPSPLAGVGETQYF
v_gene: TRBV7-9; j_gene: TRBJ2-1; d_gene: TRBD2; abundance: many; CDR3nt: TGTGCCAGCAGCTCCTTATTGACTAGCGTAATCAATGAGCAGTTCTTC; CDR3aa: CASSSLLTSVINEQFF
v_gene: TRBV6-5; j_gene: TRBJ2-7; d_gene: NA; abundance: many; CDR3nt: TGTGCCAGCGGGGATGGCTACGAGCAGTACTTC; CDR3aa: CASGDGYEQYF
v_gene: TRBV3-1; j_gene: TRBJ2-7; d_gene: NA; abundance: few; CDR3nt: TGTGCCAGCAGCCAATACTTCTACGAGCAGTACTTC; CDR3aa: CASSQYFYEQYF
v_gene: TRBV18; j_gene: TRBJ2-7; d_gene: TRBD2; abundance: NA; CDR3nt: TGTGCCAGCTCACCAGGGACTAGCGTCTACGAGCAGTACTTC; CDR3aa: CASSPGTSVYEQYF
v_gene: TRBV7-9; j_gene: TRBJ2-7; d_gene: NA; abundance: NA; CDR3nt: TGTGCCAGCAGCCCATACCCCCCAGGCAGGGGAGGACCCTACGAGCAGTACTTC; CDR3aa: CASSPYPPGRGGPYEQYF
v_gene: TRBV15; j_gene: TRBJ1-2; d_gene: NA; abundance: many; CDR3nt: TGTGCCACCAGCAGAGATCAGGGGCTGGGCTATGGCTACACCTTC; CDR3aa: CATSRDQGLGYGYTF
v_gene: TRBV7-9; j_gene: TRBJ2-3; d_gene: NA; abundance: NA; CDR3nt: TGTGCGATGGGTCAGACCACAGATACGCAGTATTTT; CDR3aa: CAMGQTTDTQYF
v_gene: TRBV6-5; j_gene: TRBJ2-2; d_gene: TRBD1; abundance: many; CDR3nt: TGTGCCAGCGGGACAGGGGGAACCGGGGAGCTGTTTTTT; CDR3aa: CASGTGGTGELFF
v_gene: TRBV27; j_gene: TRBJ2-1; d_gene: NA; abundance: many; CDR3nt: TGTGCCAGCAGTCTCATGGGGAATGAGCAGTTCTTC; CDR3aa: CASSLMGNEQFF
v_gene: TRBV29-1; j_gene: TRBJ1-2; d_gene: NA; abundance: NA; CDR3nt: TGCAGCGTTAAAAGGGCTCAAAGGGGCTACACCTTC; CDR3aa: CSVKRAQRGYTF
v_gene: TRBV19; j_gene: TRBJ1-4; d_gene: NA; abundance: NA; CDR3nt: TGTGCCAGTCGGGCCCGAATTGTAGAAAAACTGTTTTTT; CDR3aa: CASRARIVEKLFF
v_gene: TRBV19; j_gene: TRBJ2-5; d_gene: NA; abundance: few; CDR3nt: TGTGCCAGTAGTATGAGCCTACAAGAGACCCAGTACTTC; CDR3aa: CASSMSLQETQYF
v_gene: TRBV5-1; j_gene: TRBJ2-1; d_gene: TRBD2; abundance: many; CDR3nt: TGCGCCAGCAGCTACGGGGGGGCCTACAATGAGCAGTTCTTC; CDR3aa: CASSYGGAYNEQFF
v_gene: TRBV28; j_gene: TRBJ2-7; d_gene: NA; abundance: many; CDR3nt: TGTGCCAGCAGTTTAGATCGGGACATCACCTACGAGCAGTACTTC; CDR3aa: CASSLDRDITYEQYF
v_gene: TRBV7-6; j_gene: TRBJ2-3; d_gene: NA; abundance: many; CDR3nt: TGTGCCAGCAGCTTCTCTGAAGTGGCAGATACGCAGTATTTT; CDR3aa: CASSFSEVADTQYF
v_gene: TRBV12-3/TRBV12-4; j_gene: TRBJ1-1; d_gene: NA; abundance: many; CDR3nt: TGTGCCAGCAGCTTAGTAGAGCGGGCTGAAGCTTTCTTT; CDR3aa: CASSLVERAEAFF
v_gene: TRBV5-1; j_gene: TRBJ2-7; d_gene: NA; abundance: many; CDR3nt: TGCGCCAGCAGCACCAAAGGACCCTACGAGCAGTACTTC; CDR3aa: CASSTKGPYEQYF
v_gene: TRBV3-1; j_gene: TRBJ2-7; d_gene: TRBD2; abundance: many; CDR3nt: TGTGCCAGCAGCCAAGAGGAGATAGCGGGGGCTAACCAGTACTTC; CDR3aa: CASSQEEIAGANQYF
v_gene: TRBV5-5; j_gene: TRBJ1-5; d_gene: NA; abundance: many; CDR3nt: TGTGCCAGCAGCCGCGCATATTCCGACATTCGGCATTTT; CDR3aa: CASSRAYSDIRHF
v_gene: TRBV6-5; j_gene: TRBJ1-2; d_gene: NA; abundance: many; CDR3nt: TGTGCCAGCAGTTACTCTGGCAGGGGCTATGGCTACACCTTC; CDR3aa: CASSYSGRGYGYTF
v_gene: TRBV6-5; j_gene: TRBJ1-2; d_gene: NA; abundance: many; CDR3nt: TGTGCCAGCAAAACCGGGGGGAGAGTGAGCTATGGCTACACCTTC; CDR3aa: CASKTGGRVSYGYTF
v_gene: TRBV9; j_gene: TRBJ2-2; d_gene: TRBD2; abundance: NA; CDR3nt: TGTGCCAGCAGCTCTCTAGCGGGAGGCGTTACGAACACCGGGGAGCTGTTTTTT; CDR3aa: CASSSLAGGVTNTGELFF
v_gene: TRBV10-3; j_gene: TRBJ2-6; d_gene: TRBD1; abundance: many; CDR3nt: TGTGCCATCAGTCCGGGGACAGGGGCAGGTCTGGGGTCCAACGTCCTGACTTTC; CDR3aa: CAISPGTGAGLGSNVLTF
v_gene: TRBV3-1; j_gene: TRBJ2-7; d_gene: NA; abundance: many; CDR3nt: TGTGCCAGCAGCCAAGACCCTATTTTCGGGTGGGACGAGCAGTACTTC; CDR3aa: CASSQDPIFGWDEQYF
v_gene: TRBV5-1; j_gene: TRBJ2-5; d_gene: TRBD2; abundance: many; CDR3nt: TGCGCCAGCAGCGCCACAGGCGGGAGAAAAGAGACCCAGTACTTC; CDR3aa: CASSATGGRKETQYF
v_gene: TRBV11-2; j_gene: TRBJ2-7; d_gene: NA; abundance: many; CDR3nt: TGTGCCAGCAGGCCCACTGGACCGTTGAGTAAAGAGCAGTACTTC; CDR3aa: CASRPTGPLSKEQYF
v_gene: TRBV18; j_gene: TRBJ1-3; d_gene: NA; abundance: many; CDR3nt: TGTGCCAGCTCACCACTTGAGGCGATCTCTGGAAACACCATATATTTT; CDR3aa: CASSPLEAISGNTIYF
v_gene: TRBV28; j_gene: TRBJ1-6; d_gene: TRBD1; abundance: many; CDR3nt: TGTGCCACCCGACAGGGCATCACCTATAATTCACCCCTCCACTTT; CDR3aa: CATRQGITYNSPLHF
v_gene: TRBV7-3; j_gene: TRBJ2-3; d_gene: NA; abundance: many; CDR3nt: TGTGCCAGCAGCTTAATAGCCACCGCTAGCACAGATACGCAGTATTTT; CDR3aa: CASSLIATASTDTQYF
v_gene: TRBV29-1; j_gene: TRBJ1-2; d_gene: NA; abundance: many; CDR3nt: TGCAGCGGGGAGATAGGGGGCTATGGCTACACCTTC; CDR3aa: CSGEIGGYGYTF
v_gene: TRBV9; j_gene: TRBJ2-7; d_gene: NA; abundance: many; CDR3nt: TGTGCCAGCAGCGCCTCCGGGACTCCTTACAGCGAGCAGTACTTC; CDR3aa: CASSASGTPYSEQYF
v_gene: TRBV28; j_gene: TRBJ2-3; d_gene: TRBD1; abundance: many; CDR3nt: TGTGCCAGCACCCGACAGGGTCCAGATACGCAGTATTTT; CDR3aa: CASTRQGPDTQYF
v_gene: TRBV9; j_gene: TRBJ1-1; d_gene: NA; abundance: many; CDR3nt: TGTGCCAGCAGCGTAGAGAGTCAGAAGAACACTGAAGCTTTCTTT; CDR3aa: CASSVESQKNTEAFF
v_gene: TRBV14; j_gene: TRBJ2-3; d_gene: NA; abundance: NA; CDR3nt: TGTGCCAGCAGCCCTACTGGCGGGCCAGCAGATACGCAGTATTTT; CDR3aa: CASSPTGGPADTQYF
v_gene: TRBV12-3/TRBV12-4; j_gene: TRBJ2-1; d_gene: TRBD1; abundance: many; CDR3nt: TGTGCCAGCAGTCCCGGGACAGGGGAAGGTGGTTCCCGCAATGAGCAGTTCTTC; CDR3aa: CASSPGTGEGGSRNEQFF
v_gene: TRBV6-1; j_gene: TRBJ2-7; d_gene: TRBD1; abundance: many; CDR3nt: TGTGCCAGCAGTGATCGCAGGGGGCTCGAGCAGTACTTC; CDR3aa: CASSDRRGLEQYF
v_gene: TRBV9; j_gene: TRBJ2-1; d_gene: TRBD1; abundance: many; CDR3nt: TGTGCCAGCAGCCCCGGACAGGGGAGATACAATGAGCAGTTCTTC; CDR3aa: CASSPGQGRYNEQFF
v_gene: TRBV20-1; j_gene: TRBJ2-1; d_gene: NA; abundance: NA; CDR3nt: TGCAGTGCGAACCGAGGGATCTACAATGAGCAGTTCTTC; CDR3aa: CSANRGIYNEQFF
v_gene: TRBV5-6; j_gene: TRBJ2-1; d_gene: TRBD1; abundance: many; CDR3nt: TGTGCCAGCGCAGGGGGCTATGGTCGCAATGAGCAGTTCTTC; CDR3aa: CASAGGYGRNEQFF